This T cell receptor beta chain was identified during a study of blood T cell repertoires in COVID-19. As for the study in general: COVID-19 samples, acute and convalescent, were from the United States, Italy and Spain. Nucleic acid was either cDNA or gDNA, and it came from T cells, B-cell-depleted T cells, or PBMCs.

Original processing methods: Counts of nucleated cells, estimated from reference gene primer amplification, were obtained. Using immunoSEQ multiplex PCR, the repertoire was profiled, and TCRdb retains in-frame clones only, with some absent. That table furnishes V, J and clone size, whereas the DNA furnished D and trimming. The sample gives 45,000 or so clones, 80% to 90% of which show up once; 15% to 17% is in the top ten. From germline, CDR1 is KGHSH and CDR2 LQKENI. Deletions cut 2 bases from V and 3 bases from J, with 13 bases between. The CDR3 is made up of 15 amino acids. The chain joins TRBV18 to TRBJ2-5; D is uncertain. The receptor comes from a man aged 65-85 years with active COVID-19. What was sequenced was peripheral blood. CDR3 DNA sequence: TGTGCCAGCTCACCATCCTTGTCATCTAAAGAGACCCAGTACTTC. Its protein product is CASSPSLSSKETQYF.